This is a list of T cell receptor beta chains from one sample in a study of T cell clusters in autoimmune cytopenias. TCRdb re-called the multiplex PCR reads; every CDR3 protein appears as one record, without DNA. The table for this sample gives more than 9,000 distinct CDR3 sequences. These data are also associated with another study on T cell repertoires in aging, cancer and after chemotherapy.

The sequencing sample was made of peripheral blood. Receptors originate from a human donor in good health. CDR3s include the opening cysteine and the closing phenylalanine or tryptophan. Rows may omit the clone size; those that give it use once, few, many or a size class.

j_call cdr3_length v_call clone_size cdr3_aa
TRBJ1-2 13 TRBV28 NA CASSSWTGSGYTF
TRBJ2-7 12 TRBV12-3/TRBV12-4 NA CASSPQGIEQYF
TRBJ1-5 14 TRBV5-5 NA CASSMTGNNQPQHF
TRBJ1-1 16 TRBV7-2 NA CASSLLIGQGTTEAFF
TRBJ2-5 14 TRBV28 NA CASSLDRGLETQYF
TRBJ1-6 15 TRBV18 NA CASSPNSPNNSPLHF
TRBJ2-7 14 TRBV15 medium-sized CATSRDREAYEQYF
TRBJ2-7 13 TRBV7-2 NA CASTPGRSYEQYF
TRBJ1-6 14 TRBV6-5 medium-sized CASSYRDSWSPLHF
TRBJ2-3 15 TRBV18 NA CASSPQQTGGDTQYF
TRBJ2-1 16 TRBV20-1 NA CSARGPTSGGVGEQFF
TRBJ1-6 14 TRBV30 medium-sized CAWSVDRVNSPLHF
TRBJ2-7 14 TRBV28 NA CASSSGGNTYEQYF
TRBJ1-2 13 TRBV20-1 NA CSAPPQGNYGYTF
TRBJ1-4 15 TRBV30 medium-sized CAWSPGQGMGEKLFF
TRBJ1-2 17 TRBV7-2 medium-sized CASSLGGSSGQAYGYTF
TRBJ1-2 15 TRBV7-2 NA CASSGGTGVGYGYTF
TRBJ1-6 15 TRBV20-1 NA CSARESRGHNSPLHF
TRBJ2-2 17 TRBV12-3/TRBV12-4 NA CASSFRTSGGQTGELFF
TRBJ2-7 16 TRBV6-1 NA CASSSPGQRGSYEQYF
TRBJ2-1 15 TRBV5-1 NA CASSNGGSSYNEQFF